These 21 T cell receptor beta chains came from one sample sequenced in a study of beta chain features in type 1 diabetes. Since all of the isolated RNA was reverse transcribed, expressed TCRB transcripts were what got sequenced. TCRdb keeps only in-frame clones here, not all; method: immunoSEQ multiplex PCR. The table has 120,000 to 150,000 clones, 9% to 10% seen once. Material for sequencing was central memory CD4+ T cells from blood. Receptors were obtained from a woman between 40 and 55 years old in good health.

The rearrangement uses TRBV11-2 and TRBJ1-1; 9 nucleotides align to TRBD1. Trimming took 5 bases from V and 4 from J; bases not matched to a gene: 11. CDR3 size: 16 residues. Germline CDR1 and CDR2: SGHAT and FQNNGV. The CDR3 DNA reads as TGTGCCAGCAGCCCGCCTACAGGGGGCCTAAGCACTGAAGCTTTCTTT. Encoded protein: CASSPPTGGLSTEAFF.

This chain connects TRBV7-9 to TRBJ2-1; D may be TRBD1 (7 bases). The germline CDR1 and CDR2 sequences are SEHNR and FQNEAQ (reference sequence). Trimming cost V 0 bases and J 5 bases, with 14 bases left between them. The CDR3 covers 16 residues. The chain's CDR3 is CASSLARAGTDNEQFF. The CDR3 DNA is TGTGCCAGCAGCTTAGCGCGGGCGGGGACAGACAATGAGCAGTTCTTC.

This sequence joins TRBV11-2 and TRBJ1-4; the match to TRBD1 covers 7 bases. CDR1 and CDR2 (germline): SGHAT, FQNNGV. J was trimmed by 2 bases and V by 0 bases; bases with no gene match: 3. The CDR3 contains 16 residues. DNA of the CDR3: TGTGCCAGCAGCTTAGACCCGGGACAGACTAATGAAAAACTGTTTTTT. Translated: CASSLDPGQTNEKLFF.

The gene calls are TRBV5-1 and TRBJ2-7; D is uncertain. The V end was cut by 0 bases, the J end by 0 bases, with 7 bases between. Germline V gene sequence: CDR1 SGHRS, CDR2 YFSETQ. The CDR3 covers 14 residues. CDR3 loop: CASSLVPHSYEQYF. The CDR3 DNA is TGCGCCAGCAGCTTGGTACCACACTCCTACGAGCAGTACTTC.

This clone was observed a handful of times. The chain uses TRBV5-4 and TRBJ2-7, with TRBD1 matching 12 bases. Germline CDR1 reads SGHNT; CDR2 reads YYREEE (reference sequence). The V gene end was trimmed by 3 bases and the J gene end by 6 bases; junction bases not matched to a gene: 13. CDR3 length equals 17 residues. CDR3 sequence reads: CASSSPKVGQGAREQYF. The CDR3 coding sequence is TGTGCCAGCAGCTCACCGAAGGTGGGACAGGGGGCCCGCGAGCAGTACTTC.

The chain links TRBV2 to TRBJ2-5; tentatively, D is TRBD2 (6 bases). V was trimmed by 6 bases and J by 5 bases, leaving 22 bases between them. The CDR3 spans 16 residues. From germline, CDR1 is SNHLY and CDR2 FYNNEI. The CDR3 nucleotides are TGTGCCAGCAGAAGGTCGACGGCGACTAGTTCCGAGACCCAGTACTTC. As protein: CASRRSTATSSETQYF.

The chain links TRBV10-3 to TRBJ2-1; 10 nucleotides match TRBD1. With 10 bases clipped from V and 3 bases from J, the junction kept 6 bases outside the gene matches. The CDR3 loop spans 14 amino acids. Germline V CDR1 and CDR2: ENHRY, SYGVKD. The CDR3: CATGQGLVYNEQFF. The CDR3 coding sequence is TGTGCCACGGGACAGGGGCTGGTCTACAATGAGCAGTTCTTC.

This clone has just a few counts. The CDR3, as DNA: TGTGCCAGCAGCGTACCAGGGTCTGGCAATGAGCAGTTCTTC. Translating gives CASSVPGSGNEQFF. The V call is TRBV7-6, the J call TRBJ2-1, with D possibly matching TRBD1 (5 bases). V gave up 5 bases and J gave up 6 bases, with 14 bases separating them. Per germline, CDR1 SGHVS and CDR2 FNYEAQ. The CDR3 loop spans 14 amino acids.

About this clone: One junction end disagrees with the germline gene, perhaps due to a read error. This chain uses TRBV18 with TRBJ1-2; 7 nucleotides align to TRBD1. The CDR3 runs 14 residues. Germline V gives CDR1 KGHSH, CDR2 LQKENI. CDR3 coding DNA: TGTGCCAGCTCGCCACCGGGACAGAACTATGGCTACACCTTC. This codes for CASSPPGQNYGYTF.

This clone was seen a handful of times. The gene calls are TRBV29-1 and TRBJ2-2, with 7 positions matching TRBD1. CDR1 and CDR2 from the germline V gene are SQVTM and ANQGSEA. The CDR3 has 14 residues. The trim removed 6 bases at V and 5 bases at J, leaving 9 bases unmatched. The CDR3 sequence: CSVGTYRGTGELFF. The CDR3 DNA reads TGCAGCGTGGGGACCTACAGGGGTACCGGGGAGCTGTTTTTT.

This chain connects TRBV5-8 to TRBJ2-7, with D possibly TRBD1 on 6 matching bases. Germline CDR1 SGHTS, CDR2 YDEGEE. The length of the CDR3 is 15 residues. V lost 0 bases, J lost 3 bases, and 13 bases lay in between. The CDR3 nucleotides are TGTGCCAGCAGCTTGGGGCAGGGGACCTACTACGAGCAGTACTTC. Protein: CASSLGQGTYYEQYF.

This clone appeared a single time. The chain couples TRBV7-2 to TRBJ2-5, with 7 nucleotides matching TRBD2. CDR3 length: 13 residues. Unmatched junction bases numbered 6, after V lost 1 base and J lost 10 bases. Germline lookup yields CDR1 SGHTA and CDR2 FQGNSA. The CDR3 sequence is CASSLDAGVDQYF. CDR3 sequence (DNA): TGTGCCAGCAGCTTAGATGCGGGGGTAGACCAGTACTTC. Complete variable domain (other parts from reference TRBV7-2 and TRBJ2-5): GAGVSQSPSNKVTEKGKDVELRCDPISGHTALYWYRQSLGQGLEFLIYFQGNSAPDKSGLPSDRFSAERTGGSVSTLTIQRTQQEDSAVYLCASSLDAGVDQYFGPGTRLLVL.

This chain joins TRBV11-3 and TRBJ2-1; perhaps TRBD1 as D (5 bases). Deletions cut 1 base from V and 6 bases from J, with 7 bases between. CDR3 length: 13 residues. Germline V CDR1 and CDR2: SGHNT, YENEEA. The CDR3 region is CASSLGQGNEQFF. In DNA, the CDR3 is TGTGCCAGCAGCTTAGGGCAGGGCAATGAGCAGTTCTTC.

The chain carries TRBV10-3 and TRBJ2-7, with D perhaps TRBD1 (6 bases). This CDR3 contains 14 residues. Germline CDR1 is ENHRY and CDR2 is SYGVKD. V was clipped by 4 bases and J by 5 bases, with 15 bases between them. In DNA form, the CDR3 reads TGTGCCATCAGTGGGGCCAGGGGATTCGACGAGCAGTACTTC. This translates into CAISGARGFDEQYF.

The V gene is TRBV5-3, the J gene TRBJ1-1, with TRBD1 matching over 7 bases. TRBV5-3 is flagged as an ORF with uncertain function. This CDR3 is built from 15 residues. V gave up 1 base and J gave up 0 bases; unmatched junction bases: 3. This CDR3 reads CARSLFDRVNTEAFF. DNA of the CDR3: TGTGCCAGAAGCTTGTTCGACAGGGTGAACACTGAAGCTTTCTTT.

This clone was recorded only once. As DNA, the CDR3 is TGTGCCAGTAGTACCGCGTCCGGGACAGAGCAGTTCTTC. It yields the protein CASSTASGTEQFF. V is TRBV19 and J is TRBJ2-1, with a tentative D call TRBD1 (6 bases). CDR1 is LNHDA, CDR2 SQIVND, per germline (reference sequence). This CDR3 contains 13 residues. The V and J ends lost 4 bases and 10 bases respectively, with 14 bases between them.

The chain recombines TRBV25-1 with TRBJ1-6; the D is unclear. Germline-derived CDR1 and CDR2 are MGHDK and SYGVNS. Trimming removed 8 bases from V and 7 bases from J, with 9 bases in between. The CDR3 totals 12 residues. In DNA form, the CDR3 reads TGTGCCAGCGGACTCATGAATTCACCCCTCCACTTT. Translated, it gives CASGLMNSPLHF.

This clone was seen a few times. The chain uses TRBV9 and TRBJ1-1, with D uncertain. CDR3 length: 12 amino acids. Trimming stripped 6 bases from V and 5 bases from J, with 11 bases between. The germline gives CDR1 SGDLS, CDR2 YYNGEE. In nucleotides, the CDR3 is TGTGCCAGCACCACGGGAGGGACTGAAGCTTTCTTT. It yields the protein CASTTGGTEAFF.

The chain links TRBV5-4 to TRBJ1-2; 7 bases align to TRBD1. V lost 0 bases, J lost 1 base, and 6 bases stayed unmatched. Per the germline V gene, CDR1 is SGHNT and CDR2 is YYREEE (reference sequence). The CDR3 is made up of 16 amino acids. The DNA for the CDR3 is TGTGCCAGCAGCTTGGGGTCCTGGGACAGTAACTATGGCTACACCTTC. Translated, it gives CASSLGSWDSNYGYTF.

This clone is labeled medium-sized. The genes are TRBV4-1 and TRBJ2-1; TRBD2 is a possible D gene (6 bases). CDR3 size: 13 residues. The V and J ends lost 1 base and 9 bases respectively, with 10 bases between them. Germline-derived CDR1 and CDR2 are MGHRA and YSYEKL. The CDR3 protein is CASSQVEAGEQFF. The CDR3 nucleotides read TGCGCCAGCAGCCAAGTTGAAGCGGGTGAGCAGTTCTTC.

This clone showed up just a few times. The chain recombines TRBV11-2 with TRBJ2-6; weak D call: TRBD1 (5 bases). This CDR3 comprises 17 residues. Trimming left V 5 bases short and J 0 bases short, with 14 bases between. Per the germline V gene, CDR1 is SGHAT and CDR2 is FQNNGV. The CDR3 loop reads CASSPRGLSSGANVLTF. CDR3 coding DNA: TGTGCCAGCAGCCCTAGGGGCCTTAGCTCTGGGGCCAACGTCCTGACTTTC.